The rows below give T cell receptor beta chains drawn from one sample of a study of regulatory T cells in long-lasting Graves disease. TCRdb fed the multiplex PCR reads into MiXCR, producing one record per CDR3 protein. The sample contains fewer than 500,000 distinct CDR3 sequences, 15% to 20% of which appear only once. The same sample was also studied in work on T cells in Graves' hyperthyroidism and ophthalmopathy.

Sample: peripheral blood mononuclear cells (PBMCs), taken at new diagnosis, from a patient treated with antithyroid drugs. The source of these receptors is a man aged 35 to 55 with Graves disease. The CDR3 runs from the conserved cysteine through the conserved F or W. The D gene is left open where the match is weak. Size is omitted from some rows. Given values are once, few, many or a class for expanded clones.

D	J	size	length	V	DNA	CDR3
TRBD2	TRBJ2-2	many	16	TRBV2	TGTGCCAGCAGCCGTCTAGCGGGAGGAAGCACCGGGGAGCTGTTTTTT	CASSRLAGGSTGELFF
NA	TRBJ2-7	NA	13	TRBV5-1	TGCGCCAGCAGCTTGGCCTGGTCCTACGAGCAGTACTTC	CASSLAWSYEQYF
TRBD1	TRBJ2-7	many	13	TRBV28	TGTGCCAGCAGACCCGGACAGGGCTACGAGCAGTACTTC	CASRPGQGYEQYF
TRBD1	TRBJ2-7	many	20	TRBV28	TGTGCCAGCAGTTTTGGGAACGGACAGGGTAAAGTGTGGAATTCCTACGAGCAGTACTTC	CASSFGNGQGKVWNSYEQYF
TRBD2	TRBJ2-3	NA	15	TRBV19	TGTGCCAGTAGTTTCGAAGCGGGAGCCACAGATACGCAGTATTTT	CASSFEAGATDTQYF
TRBD2	TRBJ2-3	many	17	TRBV5-1	TGCGCCAGCAGTTCCGGGACTAGCGGGACTAGCACAGATACGCAGTATTTT	CASSSGTSGTSTDTQYF
NA	TRBJ1-1	many	13	TRBV12-3/TRBV12-4	TGTGCCAGTCAAAGGGGGGGCCTCACTGAAGCTTTCTTT	CASQRGGLTEAFF
NA	TRBJ1-5	many	15	TRBV24-1	TGTGCCACCAGTGATTCATCCACGGACAATCAGCCCCAGCATTTT	CATSDSSTDNQPQHF
NA	TRBJ2-3	NA	12	TRBV24-1	TGTGCCACCAGTGATTGGACAGATACGCAGTATTTT	CATSDWTDTQYF
TRBD2	TRBJ2-7	NA	14	TRBV11-2	TGTGCCAGCAGCTTGGGGACTAGCGGGATTTGGCAGTACTTC	CASSLGTSGIWQYF
NA	TRBJ2-1	many	15	TRBV7-3	TGTGCCAGCAGGACTGCTGGGGTGGAGAAGAATGAGCAGTTCTTC	CASRTAGVEKNEQFF
NA	TRBJ2-7	NA	14	TRBV11-2	TGTGCCAGCAGTACGGGGCTCGGTATCTACGAGCAGTACTTC	CASSTGLGIYEQYF
NA	TRBJ1-1	few	11	TRBV2	TGTGCCAGCATTAGTTTTACTGAAGCTTTCTTT	CASISFTEAFF
NA	TRBJ2-7	few	14	TRBV20-1	TGCAGTGCTACCCCCCCGGGGAGCTCCTACGAGCAGTACTTC	CSATPPGSSYEQYF
TRBD2	TRBJ2-1	many	13	TRBV3-1	TGTGCCAGCAGCGATTCGGGGGGGAATGAGCAGTTCTTC	CASSDSGGNEQFF
TRBD2	TRBJ2-1	NA	16	TRBV19	TGTGCCACAAAGACTAGCGGGAGCGGGGGTTACAATGAGCAGTTCTTC	CATKTSGSGGYNEQFF
NA	TRBJ1-4	NA	13	TRBV7-9	TGTGCCAGCAGCTGGGCCTTGAATGAAAAACTGTTTTTT	CASSWALNEKLFF
NA	TRBJ2-5	few	15	TRBV7-9	TGTGCCAGCAGCTGTACGAGCTGTAGCCAAGAGACCCAGTACTTC	CASSCTSCSQETQYF
TRBD2	TRBJ2-1	many	14	TRBV28	TGTGCCAGCGGGACTAGCGGTTCCTACAATGAGCAGTTCTTC	CASGTSGSYNEQFF
NA	TRBJ2-5	many	13	TRBV2	TGTGCCAGCGCGATGGCAGATTGGGAGACCCAGTACTTC	CASAMADWETQYF
NA	TRBJ2-4	many	13	TRBV28	TGTGCCAGCAGTTTAGGAGGGGAAGACATTCAGTACTTC	CASSLGGEDIQYF
NA	TRBJ2-2	many	16	TRBV9	TGTGCCAGCAGCGAGTCGTTGCGAGCGGGCACCGGGGAGCTGTTTTTT	CASSESLRAGTGELFF
NA	TRBJ1-6	NA	16	TRBV20-1	TGCAGTGCTAAAGAACGCCCGGGACTGCTCAATTCACCCCTCCACTTT	CSAKERPGLLNSPLHF
TRBD1	TRBJ2-1	many	15	TRBV3-1	TGTGCCAGCAGCCAAACAGGGGCGACCTACAATGAGCAGTTCTTC	CASSQTGATYNEQFF
NA	TRBJ2-7	few	10	TRBV28	TGTGCCACCCTAAACTACGAGCAGTACTTC	CATLNYEQYF
TRBD1	TRBJ2-4	NA	13	TRBV11-2	TGTGCCAGCAGCTTGGACAGGGGTTACATTCAGTACTTC	CASSLDRGYIQYF
TRBD2	TRBJ2-7	many	16	TRBV5-1	TGCGCCAGCAGCTGGGGATTCGGGCGGGAGGCCTACGAGCAGTACTTC	CASSWGFGREAYEQYF